The 8 T cell receptor beta chains presented below share a single source sample, sequenced in a study of blood T cell repertoires in COVID-19. Clones were sequenced by immunoSEQ multiplex PCR, and TCRdb holds only the in-frame ones, with some missing. The data hold roughly 100,000 clones, with around 84% observed a single time. The sample comprised peripheral blood. Receptor source: a man aged 45-65 years with active or convalescent COVID-19.

The J gene is TRBJ1-1, the V gene TRBV6-4, with D perhaps matching TRBD1 (5 bases). The CDR3 runs to 13 residues. The V end lost 3 bases, the J end lost 1 base, and 6 bases lay between the germline ends. In germline, CDR1 is MRHNA, CDR2 SNTAGT. CDR3 in DNA: TGTGCCAGCAGTGAAACAGGGAACACTGAAGCTTTCTTT. It is translated as CASSETGNTEAFF.

This chain joins TRBV7-8 and TRBJ1-5; TRBD1 matches 11 bases. CDR1 SGHVS and CDR2 FQNEAQ come from the germline V gene. This CDR3 is 15 amino acids long. Trimming took 5 bases from V and 6 from J; bases not matched to a gene: 6. CDR3 amino acids: CASSPWTGGTQPQHF. CDR3 nucleotide sequence: TGTGCCAGCAGCCCGTGGACAGGGGGCACTCAGCCCCAGCATTTT. The full variable domain, with the rest looked up from reference TRBV7-8 and TRBJ1-5, is GAGVSQSPRYKVAKRGQDVALRCDPISGHVSLFWYQQALGQGPEFLTYFQNEAQLDKSGLPSDRFFAERPEGSVSTLKIQRTQQEDSAVYLCASSPWTGGTQPQHFGDGTRLSIL.

This chain joins TRBV28 and TRBJ1-1, with D unclear. The CDR3 runs 17 residues. Trimming removed 5 bases at V and 5 bases at J, with 24 bases between. Germline CDR1 reads MDHEN; CDR2 reads SYDVKM. CDR3 sequence: CASSPLEEGSRRTEAFF. DNA of the CDR3: TGTGCCAGCAGTCCCCTCGAGGAGGGCTCACGGAGGACTGAAGCTTTCTTT.

Points on this clone: Other DNA sequences in the same sample also yield this CDR3. The chain is built from TRBV3-1 (or the pseudogene TRBV3-2) and TRBJ1-2; 8 bases align to TRBD1. The trim removed 0 bases at V and 7 bases at J, leaving 4 bases unmatched. Per the germline V gene, CDR1 is LGHDT and CDR2 is YNNKEL (reference sequence). The CDR3 consists of 14 residues. As DNA, the CDR3 is TGTGCCAGCAGCCAAGATACAGGGGGAGGTGGCTACACCTTC. It yields the protein CASSQDTGGGGYTF.

This rearrangement joins TRBV28 to TRBJ1-5; no definite D call. This CDR3 is built from 16 residues. The ends were cut back, 3 bases at V and 0 bases at J, with 12 bases in the middle. CDR1 and CDR2 from the germline V gene are MDHEN and SYDVKM. This CDR3 is CASSLPGFRSNQPQHF. For the CDR3, the DNA is TGTGCCAGCAGTTTGCCGGGATTTCGTAGCAATCAGCCCCAGCATTTT.

The rearrangement joins TRBV24-1 to TRBJ1-5; TRBD1 might be the D (5 bases). The CDR3 is made up of 13 amino acids. The germline V gene has CDR1 KGHDR and CDR2 SFDVKD. Deletions cut 5 bases from V and 8 bases from J, with 12 bases between. In DNA form, the CDR3 reads TGTGCCACCAGTGTGGCATCCAGGGAGCCCCAGCATTTT. Its protein product is CATSVASREPQHF.

V gene TRBV4-1 combines with J gene TRBJ2-1; possible D gene TRBD2, 5 bases. This CDR3 has 16 amino acids. Trimming cost V 2 bases and J 4 bases, with 15 bases left between them. The germline gives CDR1 MGHRA, CDR2 YSYEKL. The CDR3 region is CASSQLYRELYNEQFF. The CDR3 region has the DNA TGCGCCAGCAGCCAACTTTATCGGGAACTATACAATGAGCAGTTCTTC.

The rearrangement joins TRBV15 to TRBJ2-7; perhaps TRBD1 as D (6 bases). Germline assignment: CDR1 LNHNV and CDR2 YYDKDF (reference sequence). The CDR3 covers 14 residues. V dropped 1 base and J dropped 5 bases, with 12 bases sitting between them. For the CDR3, the DNA is TGTGCCACCAGCAGAGCCTTACAGGGCGACGAGCAGTACTTC. Translated, it gives CATSRALQGDEQYF.